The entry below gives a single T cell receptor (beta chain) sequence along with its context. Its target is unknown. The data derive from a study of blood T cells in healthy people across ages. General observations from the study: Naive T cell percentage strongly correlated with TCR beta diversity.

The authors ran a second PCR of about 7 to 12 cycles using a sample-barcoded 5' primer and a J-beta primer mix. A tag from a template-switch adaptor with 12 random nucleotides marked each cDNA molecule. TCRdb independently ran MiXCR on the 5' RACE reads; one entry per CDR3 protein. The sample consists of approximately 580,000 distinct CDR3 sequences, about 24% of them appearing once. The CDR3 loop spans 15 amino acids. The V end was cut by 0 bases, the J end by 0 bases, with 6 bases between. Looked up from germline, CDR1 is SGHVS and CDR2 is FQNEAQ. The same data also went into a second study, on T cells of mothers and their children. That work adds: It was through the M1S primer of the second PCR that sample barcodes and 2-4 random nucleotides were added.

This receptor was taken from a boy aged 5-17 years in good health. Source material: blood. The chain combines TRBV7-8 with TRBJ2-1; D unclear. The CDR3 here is CASSLAQTSYNEQFF. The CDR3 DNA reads TGTGCCAGCAGCTTAGCGCAGACCTCCTACAATGAGCAGTTCTTC.